The 5 T cell receptor beta chains presented below share a single source sample, sequenced in a study of blood T cell repertoires in COVID-19. Clones were read by immunoSEQ multiplex PCR, and TCRdb kept only the in-frame ones, dropping some. Here the sample spans approximately 390,000 clones, approximately 87% being singletons. The sample comprised peripheral blood. The receptors stem from a woman aged 55-69 years with COVID-19, enrolled during active disease.

J is TRBJ2-1 and V is TRBV7-8; 9 bases map to TRBD2. Germline V gene sequence: CDR1 SGHVS, CDR2 FQNEAQ. The CDR3 covers 16 residues. V was pared by 5 bases and J by 4 bases, with 9 bases of the junction left unmatched. The DNA of the CDR3 is TGTGCCAGCAGCCCTAGAAGAGCGGGGGGATACAATGAGCAGTTCTTC. Protein sequence: CASSPRRAGGYNEQFF.

V and J are TRBV5-1 and TRBJ1-1; no firm D call. Germline values: CDR1 SGHRS, CDR2 YFSETQ. This CDR3 contains 12 residues. Trimming pared 8 bases from V and 7 bases from J, leaving 15 bases between. The CDR3 region has the DNA TGCGCCAGTCGCCGCTTAGTTGGTGAAGCTTTCTTT. It yields the protein CASRRLVGEAFF.

CDR3 DNA: TGTGCCAGTACAGGGGGTAATCAGCCCCAGCATTTT. Its protein product is CASTGGNQPQHF. This chain links TRBV2 with TRBJ1-5, with 8 bases fitting TRBD1. The V segment lost 9 bases and the J segment 4 bases; nucleotides outside the gene matches: 2. This CDR3 spans 12 amino acids. CDR1 is SNHLY, CDR2 FYNNEI, per germline.

The rearrangement uses TRBV29-1 and TRBJ1-2, with D possibly being TRBD1 (6 bases). Germline loops: CDR1 SQVTM, CDR2 ANQGSEA. The germline V and J ends were trimmed by 4 bases and 1 base, with 10 bases remaining between them. This CDR3 has 13 residues. Written as DNA, the CDR3 is TGCAGCGTTGCGTGGACAGATAACTATGGCTACACCTTC. Protein product: CSVAWTDNYGYTF.

The chain employs TRBV18 and TRBJ1-1; TRBD1 aligns across 7 bases. Trimming took 6 bases from V and 7 from J; bases not matched to a gene: 14. Germline V lookup: CDR1 KGHSH, CDR2 LQKENI. CDR3 size: 15 residues. CDR3 nucleotides: TGTGCCAGCTCGCCGTCCCAGGGGGACCGGGTTGAAGCTTTCTTT. As protein: CASSPSQGDRVEAFF.